This entry lists 2 T cell receptor beta chains sequenced from one sample in a study of blood T cell repertoires in COVID-19. TCRdb's copy holds only in-frame clones and misses some; the assay was immunoSEQ multiplex PCR. This sample has 150,000 or so clones, with around 81% found just once. What was sequenced was peripheral blood. All receptors derive from a man aged 70 or older who had recovered from COVID-19.

This rearrangement joins TRBV19 to TRBJ2-3, with TRBD2 matching 14 bases. There are 21 residues in the CDR3. The V gene end was trimmed by 4 bases and the J gene end by 5 bases; junction bases not matched to a gene: 20. Germline-derived CDR1 and CDR2 are LNHDA and SQIVND (reference sequence). Here the CDR3 DNA reads TGTGCCAGTAGTACACCCCAAGCTGAAGGGACTAGCGGGAGTGTCAGAGATACGCAGTATTTT. Encoded protein: CASSTPQAEGTSGSVRDTQYF.

This clone turned up a few times. The rearrangement uses TRBV4-1 and TRBJ1-6; a possible D gene is TRBD1 (6 bases). The V gene lost 2 bases and the J gene lost 5 bases, with 16 bases spanning the gap. Germline V lookup: CDR1 MGHRA, CDR2 YSYEKL. The CDR3 has 17 residues. The CDR3 nucleotides are TGCGCCAGCAGCCAACATACAGGGAGAGAAGATAATTCACCCCTCCACTTT. Its protein is CASSQHTGREDNSPLHF.